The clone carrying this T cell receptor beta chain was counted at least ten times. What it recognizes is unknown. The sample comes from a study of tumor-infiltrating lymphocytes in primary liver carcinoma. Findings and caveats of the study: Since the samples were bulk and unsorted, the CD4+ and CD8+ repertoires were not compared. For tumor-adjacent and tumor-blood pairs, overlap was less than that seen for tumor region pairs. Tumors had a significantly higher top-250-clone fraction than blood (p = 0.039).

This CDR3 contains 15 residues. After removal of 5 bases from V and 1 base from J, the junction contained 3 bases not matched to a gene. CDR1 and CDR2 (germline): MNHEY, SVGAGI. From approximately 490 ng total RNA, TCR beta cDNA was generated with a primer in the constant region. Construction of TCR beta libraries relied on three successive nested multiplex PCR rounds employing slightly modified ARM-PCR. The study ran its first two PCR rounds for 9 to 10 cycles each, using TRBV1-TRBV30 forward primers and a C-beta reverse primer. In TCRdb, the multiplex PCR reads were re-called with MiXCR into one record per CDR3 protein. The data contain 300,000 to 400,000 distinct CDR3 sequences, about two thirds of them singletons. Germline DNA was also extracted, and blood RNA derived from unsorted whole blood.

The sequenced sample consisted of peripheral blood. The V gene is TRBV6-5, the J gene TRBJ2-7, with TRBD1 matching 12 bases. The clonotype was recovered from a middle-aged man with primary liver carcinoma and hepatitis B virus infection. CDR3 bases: TGTGCCAGCAGTGTGGGACAGGGGGCATCCTACGAGCAGTACTTC. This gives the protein CASSVGQGASYEQYF.